This entry is about one T cell receptor (beta chain). This sample was included in a study of STAT5B mutations in CD4+ large granular lymphocyte leukemia. Deletions cut 2 bases from V and 6 bases from J, with 5 bases between. The CDR3 length is 12 residues. Germline V gene sequence: CDR1 MDHEN, CDR2 SYDVKM. Some clones are missing from TCRdb's copy, which holds only in-frame ones; the method was immunoSEQ multiplex PCR. The sample has tens of thousands of clones; 65% to 75% are singletons. Source material: CD4+ T cells from blood buffy coats. The source of this sequence is a human donor in good health. The chain has TRBV28 and TRBJ1-3, with D hard to call. CDR3 protein: CASSLSLNTIYF. The CDR3 DNA follows: TGTGCCAGCAGTTTAAGTCTAAACACCATATATTTT.